The following is a TCR beta chain sequence with its context. The antigen remains undetermined. Measured with immunoSEQ multiplex PCR; TCRdb has only the in-frame clones, and not every one. The table shows roughly 260,000 clones, with more than 80% occurring only once. This entry comes from a study of T cell responses to AZD1222 COVID-19 vaccine. About the research overall: Analyses pooled second doses at about 4 or about 12 weeks. Study findings and constraints: No day 14 peak samples; only post-peak repertoires were characterized. Baseline seropositives among AZD1222 recipients totaled only 5 to 7. The study found vaccine-associated CD4 TCRs spanning spike, dominant at 160-218 and 743-854.

The germline gives CDR1 MNHEY, CDR2 SMNVEV (reference sequence). Germline trimming cut 3 bases from V and 5 bases from J; bases unmatched to any gene: 5. CDR3 size: 14 residues. Material: peripheral blood, obtained on day 0 of AZD1222 vaccination. V gene TRBV27 combines with J gene TRBJ2-7; 9 positions match TRBD1. This receptor was taken from an adult in good health. CDR3 in DNA: TGTGCCAGCAGTTTCCTGGACAGGGGCCACGAGCAGTACTTC. Residues: CASSFLDRGHEQYF.